This TCR beta chain was captured by sequencing in a study of T cells in Graves' hyperthyroidism and ophthalmopathy. RNA transcripts yielded amplified TCR beta CDR3 regions. Primed by the HTBI set, a first-round RT-PCR was run on the TCR CDR3. TCRdb itself ran the multiplex PCR reads through MiXCR, one entry per CDR3 protein. The top ten clones hold 34% of a sample with around 300,000 distinct CDR3 sequences, approximately 14% of them seen once. Study findings and constraints: Ophthalmopathy and stable hyperthyroidism were separated by a 13 V-J model.

This clonotype was counted many times. The antigen is undetermined. The sequenced sample was blood. This TCR was recovered from a woman aged 40 to 50 with Graves' ophthalmopathy.

In nucleotides, the CDR3 is TGTGCCAGCAGTAGGGACGGGTGGAATGAGCAGTTCTTC. Its translation is CASSRDGWNEQFF. V and J are TRBV6-1 and TRBJ2-1; possibly TRBD1 or TRBD2 for D (5 bases each). CDR3 length: 13 residues. Germline CDR1 is MNHNS and CDR2 is SASEGT. V was shortened by 5 bases and J by 7 bases, with 12 bases between the two germline ends.